This entry describes one T cell receptor beta chain. Its antigen is not yet known. Within one base of it there is no much larger clone, and no base qualities were kept. The cohort comprised fewer than 700 healthy bone marrow donors. Cohort members were all nominally healthy when sampled, although unrecorded immune exposures were likely present. The donor tested CMV seronegative and was one of the 352 seronegative cohort members. Every donor gave a peripheral blood sample, and the peripheral blood mononuclear cells from that sample were used for TCR beta sequencing. The Qiagen DNeasy Blood Extraction Kit was used to extract genomic DNA from the blood cell samples. The V end gives up 6 bases and the J end 10 bases, leaving 6 bases in the junction not matched to a gene. The germline V gene (reference sequence) specifies MNHNY as CDR1 and SVGAGI as CDR2. Its CDR3 holds 12 amino acids, cysteine through phenylalanine. Only CDR3 DNA remains: 36 bases, in frame from the first base.

The entry originates in a study of cytomegalovirus exposure and HLA in healthy donors (dated 2017 in TCRdb). Study-level background: According to an earlier analysis of 587 of the donors, some 180 million T cells yielded some 110 million unique TCR beta sequences and around 280 Gb of sequence data. An early release covering roughly 600 HLA-typed donors comprised approximately 300 gigabases of sequencing data and tens of millions of unique TCR sequences. Among the approximately 430 genotyped donors, about 85% belonged to the genetic ancestry cluster associated with self-reported Caucasian donors. The study was designed to test whether signatures of past pathogen exposure could be identified by cataloging public T cell receptors. The study profiled the T cell repertoires of 500 to 800 subjects by immunosequencing and related them to cytomegalovirus serostatus. Along with the approximately 600-subject first cohort, a separate validation cohort of over a hundred different subjects was used. The study combined high-throughput TCR immunosequencing, statistical association of individual TCRs with disease status, and machine learning to predict cytomegalovirus infection status. A later analysis re-examined previously published TCR beta repertoires from just over 650 donors and added high-resolution HLA genotyping to investigate patterns of TCR occurrence. In the later analysis, no new phenotypic data were used to find candidate immune exposures; instead, reliance was placed on TCR beta sequences and their occurrence across donors. An earlier analysis of several hundred of the donors used high-throughput TCR beta sequencing to judge whether each TCR beta V gene segment behaved as functional or pseudogenic. Donor age, sex, ethnicity and CMV serostatus were compiled alongside the repertoire data. A later genetic analysis took genome-wide SNP genotypes for about 65% of the 666 donors and used that subset as a discovery cohort. All discovery cohort repertoires had been generated using a single sequencing platform. HLA typing covered class I and class II loci at four-digit resolution. The number of typed donors differed by locus: about 620-640 for A, B, C, DRB1 and DQB1; some 500 for DQA1; around 610 for DPA1; and about 450 for DPB1. Roughly five DR-DQ haplotypes were handled as single units for association and clustering, since linkage in the cohort was strong. Across around 400 genotyped donors of the cohort, an average of about 240,000 unique TCR beta nucleotide sequences per donor were sequenced, and 15% to 20% of those sequences were non-productive.

Overall study results and their limits: A later analysis found that HLA-associated TCR beta chains were more clonally expanded and had lower generation probabilities than equally common non-associated chains. For the cohort, immune exposure information was limited to CMV serostatus. In vitro tests confirmed that a few of the cytomegalovirus-associated TCR beta chains recognize cytomegalovirus antigens. When HLA alleles, especially DR and DQ, strongly co-occurred, attributing TCR associations to individual alleles was difficult. Several of the top co-occurrence clusters appeared to be linked to parvovirus B19, influenza, CMV and Epstein-Barr virus, according to a later analysis. About 17 rarely observed V segments, including chromosome 9 orphons, were excluded from the earlier analysis of a few hundred of the donors because counts were too low. Some IMGT-functional V segments, including TRBV6-2 and TRBV6-3, could not be told apart with the 87-base-pair reads, so those segments were excluded. An earlier analysis of roughly 570 of the donors showed that most TCR beta V segments appeared in productive rearrangements either about 90% or about 30% of the time, which broadly matched IMGT annotations. HLA typing was unavailable for some donors at each locus, so association tests used only the typed subset. Cytomegalovirus status was reported to be diagnosed by the classifier with high specificity and sensitivity in both the original and validation cohorts. Most TCR sequences were observed very rarely across donors, whereas some public TCRs were present in many individuals. The authors suggested that the approach could potentially be extended to other disease states and immunological phenotypes. A cluster of highly shared sequence variants was judged likely to represent a technical artifact of the sequencing pipeline. In this cohort, only TCR beta chains were sequenced, and detectable features were limited by the absence of alpha or paired-chain data. A further reported finding was that TCR beta sequences accurately predicted the HLA-A and HLA-B alleles for most subjects in the first cohort. According to a later analysis, TCR association rates differed among HLA loci, with DRB1 alleles showing the most associated TCRs and HLA-C alleles showing the fewest. The study gave a list of over 150 TCR beta chains associated with cytomegalovirus. At a false discovery rate of 0.05, a later analysis linked roughly 17,000 TCR beta sequences to specific HLA alleles. A later genetic analysis associated a missense DCLRE1C variant with V-gene and J-gene trimming of TCR beta chains, and an independent cohort replicated the association. Compared with the approximately 710-donor mean, donors in an Asian-associated ancestry cluster had fewer N-insertions in productive TCRs, according to a later genetic analysis. Presence/absence analyses assumed roughly uniform sequencing depth across donors, an assumption that may not hold. According to a later analysis, most CMV-associated TCR beta chains appeared to be HLA-restricted, and the HLA associations seemed to be driven largely by CMV exposure. Correlated functional status among segregating V segments might reflect linkage disequilibrium, but an unknown experimental factor could not be ruled out.

The receptor library was made with the immunoSEQ multiplex PCR assay. For the multiplex PCR, a mixture combining 60 forward primers for TCR Vbeta segments and 13 reverse primers for TCR Jbeta segments was used. The CDR3 region of rearranged TCR beta genes was amplified from genomic DNA with a multiplex PCR assay. Amplified TCR beta libraries were sequenced as 87-base-pair reads on the Illumina HiSeq System. The study's processing was this. In a later analysis, about 80 million unique TCR beta chains were counted across the 666 repertoires, and roughly 11 million of these chains were shared by at least two donors. A nearest-neighbor algorithm error-corrected the raw reads and collapsed the reads into unique sequences, merging closely related sequences to remove PCR and sequencing errors. CDR3 sequences were aligned to IMGT reference sequences to assign V, D and J gene segments. For a sequence to be retained, at least a six-nucleotide match to both a V gene segment and a J gene segment was required. Rearrangements were called productive when the CDR3 lacked stop codons and stayed in frame with V and J; all others were non-productive. Following IMGT convention, CDR3 was defined as the stretch from the second conserved V-encoded cysteine to the conserved J-encoded phenylalanine. Sequences without an unambiguous match to a single V gene segment were excluded from the earlier analysis of a few hundred of the donors. An earlier analysis of 587 of the donors classified V segments as functional when productive rearrangements were above 56.7% and as segregating when the standard deviation between donors was above 5%. A statistical classification framework was built for diagnosing cytomegalovirus status from the catalog of TCR beta chain sequences. V and J gene assignment, in a later analysis, came from comparing TCR nucleotide sequences with IMGT/GENE-DB human TR gene sequences. The TCRdist pipeline was used in a later analysis to assign CDR3 sequences and most-parsimonious VDJ recombination scenarios. In a later analysis, every TCR beta chain was defined by the combination of its CDR3 amino acid sequence and its V-gene family, and reads without a unique V-gene family were dropped. To address suspected cross-contamination and a sequencing artifact, a later analysis removed some 620 highly shared, low-generation-probability nucleotide sequences. A later analysis calculated a clonal expansion index for each public chain from normalized within-repertoire ranks of inferred template counts. Generation probabilities in a later analysis came from a VDJ recombination model fitted to out-of-frame rearrangements, and those results were checked against IGoR. In a later analysis, TCR-TCR, TCR-HLA and TCR-CMV co-occurrence was scored with hypergeometric tests, and a repertoire-size bias correction was applied to TCR pairs. False discovery rates were estimated in a later analysis by permuting HLA or CMV assignments 20 times. In a later analysis, co-occurring TCRs were grouped using DBSCAN, and TCRdist sequence similarity was added for clustering within HLA-allele-positive subsets. Co-occurrence clustering excluded repertoires with fewer than 30,000 or more than 120,000 public chains, plus five with anomalous nucleotide sharing. The source is immuneACCESS, and TCRdb retained only in-frame sequences with V and J called. Part of the clones is not carried over; for the studies checked, unresolved V genes explain less than half of this, and the remainder is unexplained. V, J and clone size were drawn from that table, and D and trimming were deduced from the DNA. This sample lists 65,000 to 75,000 clones; 70% to 80% were detected once. Clones ranked in the top ten supply about 6% of the sample.

The rearrangement joined TRBV6-6 to TRBJ1-1; 9 junctional bases match TRBD1. The TCR was taken from a man aged 45-60 years in good health and CMV-seronegative. Sequencing was performed on PBMCs. CDR3 sequence: CASSQQGAGAFF. The base sequence is TGTGCCAGCAGCCAACAGGGGGCGGGAGCTTTCTTT.